These 27 T cell receptor beta chains were all obtained from the same sample, sequenced in a study of cytomegalovirus exposure and HLA in healthy donors. The PCR ran on 60 Vbeta and 13 Jbeta primers. The protocol was immunoSEQ multiplex PCR, while the TCRdb copy is restricted to in-frame clones and leaves out a portion. Of approximately 220,000 clones detected, 75% to 80% appear once; the ten largest clones hold roughly 2%. The specimen sequenced was PBMCs. These receptors were taken from a man younger than 35 in good health and CMV-seronegative.

V and J are TRBV6-5 and TRBJ1-2; a possible D gene is TRBD1 (5 bases). The length of the CDR3 is 15 residues. The germline V gene has CDR1 MNHEY and CDR2 SVGAGI. The V and J ends lost 10 bases and 2 bases respectively, with 20 bases between them. This chain's CDR3 is CATCAPPGLNYGYTF. CDR3 sequence (DNA): TGTGCCACCTGCGCCCCTCCGGGACTGAACTATGGCTACACCTTC.

This chain links TRBV6-6 with TRBJ2-5; D is ambiguous. Gene TRBJ2-7 matches the end of the DNA better, so the J call may be wrong. This CDR3 has 13 residues. The germline V gene encodes CDR1 MNHNY and CDR2 SVGAGI (reference sequence). The CDR3 bases are TGTGCCAGCAGTATCCGACACTCCTACGAGCAGTACTTC. As protein: CASSIRHSYEQYF.

This clone was recorded only once. The V gene is TRBV19, the J gene TRBJ2-7; 7 nucleotides agree with TRBD1. Germline values: CDR1 LNHDA, CDR2 SQIVND (reference sequence). The CDR3 covers 13 residues. The trim removed 5 bases at V and 7 bases at J, leaving 8 bases unmatched. The CDR3 DNA follows: TGTGCCAGTAGTGTGACAGGGCCACAGGAGCAGTACTTC. It specifies CASSVTGPQEQYF.

The genes are TRBV14 and TRBJ2-5, with TRBD1 matching over 7 bases. This CDR3 is 14 amino acids long. J gave up 2 bases and V 4 bases, and 4 bases lay outside the gene matches. Germline CDR1 is SGHDN and CDR2 is FVKESK. The CDR3 loop reads CASSPLGQQETQYF. The DNA for the CDR3 is TGTGCCAGCAGCCCACTGGGACAGCAAGAGACCCAGTACTTC.

The rearrangement joins TRBV6-5 to TRBJ1-6; D gene unclear. Trimming shortened V by 6 bases and J by 6 bases, and 9 bases separated the two germline ends. CDR1 is MNHEY and CDR2 is SVGAGI in the germline V gene. This CDR3 has 13 residues. In DNA form, the CDR3 reads TGTGCCAGCAGGAGAGAAATTAATTCACCCCTCCACTTT. It translates to CASRREINSPLHF.

This clone appeared a few times. The CDR3 protein is CAWSPRYSGNTIYF. The CDR3 region has the DNA TGTGCCTGGTCCCCACGGTACTCTGGAAACACCATATATTTT. The chain is built from TRBV2 and TRBJ1-3; D unresolved. The CDR3 extends over 14 amino acids. Per germline, CDR1 SNHLY and CDR2 FYNNEI. Trimming removed 11 bases from V and 0 bases from J, with 14 bases in between. Filled out from reference TRBV2 and TRBJ1-3, the complete variable domain reads EPEVTQTPSHQVTQMGQEVILRCVPISNHLYFYWYRQILGQKVEFLVSFYNNEISEKSEIFDDQFSVERPDGSNFTLKIRSTKLEDSAMYFCAWSPRYSGNTIYFGEGSWLTVV.

The chain recombines TRBV27 with TRBJ2-3, with TRBD2 as a possible D gene (5 bases). Looked up from germline, CDR1 is MNHEY and CDR2 is SMNVEV (reference sequence). This CDR3 has 15 amino acids. Trimming stripped 6 bases from V and 1 base from J, with 14 bases between. Here the CDR3 reads CASSNGKVGTDTQYF. CDR3 bases: TGTGCCAGCAGCAACGGGAAGGTTGGCACAGATACGCAGTATTTT.

This clone showed up just once. CDR3 nucleotides: TGTGCCAGCAGTGTGACAGGGAGCTCCTACAATGAGCAGTTCTTC. Translated, it gives CASSVTGSSYNEQFF. This rearrangement joins TRBV2 to TRBJ2-1, with 7 bases matching TRBD1. V was pared by 4 bases and J by 0 bases, with 3 bases of the junction left unmatched. This CDR3 comprises 15 residues. The germline CDR1 and CDR2 sequences are SNHLY and FYNNEI.

The rearrangement uses TRBV9 and TRBJ2-5, with a possible D match to TRBD2 (7 bases). The CDR3 covers 16 residues. Trimming took 4 bases from V and 5 from J, leaving 21 bases between them. The germline CDR1 and CDR2 sequences are SGDLS and YYNGEE. In DNA, the CDR3 is TGTGCCAGCAGCCCAGGGGAGGGGGGGCTTTTTGAGACCCAGTACTTC. Translated, it gives CASSPGEGGLFETQYF.

V and J are TRBV9 and TRBJ2-1, with D perhaps matching TRBD1 (5 bases). The CDR3 is 15 amino acids. Trimming removed 0 bases from V and 8 bases from J, with 15 bases in between. Looked up from germline, CDR1 is SGDLS and CDR2 is YYNGEE. CDR3 in DNA: TGTGCCAGCAGCGTAGTTTTAGGGGCTGGGGATGAGCAGTTCTTC. Translating it yields CASSVVLGAGDEQFF.

The J gene is TRBJ1-2, the V gene TRBV2; 10 bases align to TRBD1. V lost 6 bases, J lost 10 bases, and 8 bases stayed unmatched. Germline-derived CDR1 and CDR2 are SNHLY and FYNNEI. The CDR3 extends over 13 amino acids. CDR3 DNA: TGTGCCAGCAGCGCTGGGACAGGGGATGACTACACCTTC. Protein sequence: CASSAGTGDDYTF.

The J gene is TRBJ2-6, the V gene TRBV7-8, with TRBD1 matching over 9 bases. With V trimmed by 4 bases and J by 3 bases, 13 bases remained unmatched. The germline CDR1 and CDR2 sequences are SGHVS and FQNEAQ. The CDR3 extends over 19 amino acids. The CDR3 sequence is CASSSPPGQGFYGANVLTF. The DNA for the CDR3 is TGTGCCAGCAGCTCCCCGCCGGGACAGGGTTTCTATGGGGCCAACGTCCTGACTTTC.

This chain uses TRBV25-1 with TRBJ2-7; D might be TRBD1 (5 bases). Germline V gene sequence: CDR1 MGHDK, CDR2 SYGVNS. The CDR3 spans 13 residues. V lost 3 bases and J 7 bases, leaving 13 bases between the germline ends. CDR3 in amino acids: CASSEVRVGEQYF. CDR3 DNA: TGTGCCAGCAGTGAGGTCAGGGTCGGTGAGCAGTACTTC.

The J gene is TRBJ1-1, the V gene TRBV4-2; tentative D call: TRBD1 (6 bases). With 3 bases removed from V and 5 bases from J, the gap between germline ends came to 19 bases. The germline CDR1 and CDR2 sequences are LGHNA and YNFKEQ. The CDR3 spans 16 residues. CDR3 bases: TGTGCCAGCAGCCACTCTCTCAACAGGGTAGAAACTGAAGCTTTCTTT. Translated: CASSHSLNRVETEAFF.

This clone was found once. The rearrangement links TRBV10-3 to TRBJ2-5; D call uncertain. With 3 bases removed from V and 1 base from J, the gap between germline ends came to 6 bases. The CDR3 loop spans 13 amino acids. The V gene's germline CDR1 is ENHRY and CDR2 SYGVKD. The CDR3 DNA reads as TGTGCCATCAGTGATACTACCCAAGAGACCCAGTACTTC. Its protein product is CAISDTTQETQYF.

The CDR3 protein is CAGLAGGFAGELFF. As DNA, the CDR3 is TGTGCCGGATTGGCAGGCGGGTTCGCCGGGGAGCTGTTTTTT. The rearrangement links TRBV30 to TRBJ2-2; possible D gene TRBD2, 5 bases. The CDR3 runs 14 residues. Germline CDR1 is GTSNPN and CDR2 is SVGIG (reference sequence). V lost 8 bases to trimming and J lost 6 bases, with 19 bases between them.

This rearrangement joins TRBV6-6 to TRBJ1-3; unclear D gene. V shed 5 bases and J shed 0 bases, with 8 bases lying between them. The CDR3 spans 14 residues. Germline V CDR1 and CDR2: MNHNY, SVGAGI (reference sequence). The CDR3 sequence is CASSPGVSGNTIYF. As DNA, the CDR3 is TGTGCCAGCAGTCCCGGGGTCTCTGGAAACACCATATATTTT.

J is TRBJ2-1 and V is TRBV25-1, with 10 bases aligning to TRBD2. J was trimmed by 5 bases and V by 1 base; bases with no gene match: 8. This CDR3 contains 17 residues. Germline CDR1 and CDR2: MGHDK and SYGVNS. The CDR3 loop is CASSELGSGRAHNEQFF. As DNA, the CDR3 is TGTGCCAGCAGTGAATTGGGAAGCGGGAGGGCCCACAATGAGCAGTTCTTC.

This chain joins TRBV27 and TRBJ2-3; D not certain. From germline, CDR1 is MNHEY and CDR2 SMNVEV (reference sequence). The length of the CDR3 is 17 residues. V dropped 0 bases and J dropped 4 bases, with 17 bases sitting between them. This CDR3 is CASSLSGRRSRPDTQYF. The CDR3 nucleotides are TGTGCCAGCAGTTTATCGGGCCGTCGCTCGAGACCAGATACGCAGTATTTT.

This sequence joins TRBV13 and TRBJ2-2; D is unclear. V lost 6 bases, J lost 0 bases, and 11 bases lay in between. The CDR3 extends over 15 amino acids. Germline assignment: CDR1 PRHDT and CDR2 FYEKMQ (reference sequence). The CDR3 spells CASRSQIANTGELFF. CDR3 DNA: TGTGCCAGCAGATCACAGATTGCGAACACCGGGGAGCTGTTTTTT. Full variable domain (remainder filled in from reference TRBV13 and TRBJ2-2): AAGVIQSPRHLIKEKRETATLKCYPIPRHDTVYWYQQGPGQDPQFLISFYEKMQSDKGSIPDRFSAQQFSDYHSELNMSSLELGDSALYFCASRSQIANTGELFFGEGSRLTVL.

The chain has TRBV5-1 and TRBJ1-2, with a possible D match to TRBD1 (5 bases). CDR1 is SGHRS, CDR2 YFSETQ, per germline. The CDR3 covers 13 residues. V was clipped by 0 bases and J by 8 bases, with 11 bases between them. CDR3 in amino acids: CASSLGQGDGYTF. CDR3 nucleotide sequence: TGCGCCAGCAGCTTGGGGCAGGGTGACGGCTACACCTTC.

The chain has TRBV4-3 and TRBJ2-3, with D possibly TRBD2 on 6 matching bases. V was trimmed by 1 base and J by 11 bases, leaving 10 bases between them. The V gene's germline CDR1 is LGHNA and CDR2 YSLEER. The CDR3 extends over 12 amino acids. Here the CDR3 DNA reads TGCGCCAGCAGCCAAGTGGAGGGTTTGCAGTATTTT. This translates into CASSQVEGLQYF.

V usage is TRBV2 and J usage is TRBJ2-2, with 14 positions matching TRBD2. Germline lookup yields CDR1 SNHLY and CDR2 FYNNEI. V shed 11 bases and J 1 base; nucleotides not matched to a gene: 9. The length of the CDR3 is 17 residues. CDR3 sequence reads: CAQKTSGGAGNTGELFF. For the CDR3, the DNA is TGTGCCCAAAAGACTAGCGGGGGGGCAGGGAACACCGGGGAGCTGTTTTTT.

The rearrangement joins TRBV30 to TRBJ1-1; the match to TRBD1 covers 10 bases. The germline V gene encodes CDR1 GTSNPN and CDR2 SVGIG (reference sequence). This CDR3 is 14 amino acids long. V lost 1 base, J lost 10 bases, and 9 bases stayed unmatched. The CDR3: CAWSGQGAPPGAFF. The CDR3 DNA is TGTGCCTGGAGTGGACAGGGGGCCCCTCCAGGAGCTTTCTTT.

The chain uses TRBV30 and TRBJ2-7, with D perhaps matching TRBD2 (5 bases). The CDR3 covers 16 residues. V lost 4 bases and J lost 2, with 21 bases in between. The V gene's germline CDR1 is GTSNPN and CDR2 SVGIG (reference sequence). Written as DNA, the CDR3 is TGTGCCTGGACCTCCGGGCGTGGCGGAGGAACCTACGAGCAGTACTTC. Its translation is CAWTSGRGGGTYEQYF.

This sequence joins TRBV14 and TRBJ1-1; D may be TRBD1 (5 bases). CDR1 and CDR2 (germline): SGHDN, FVKESK. The V end lost 3 bases, the J end lost 0 bases, and 11 bases lay between the germline ends. The CDR3 length is 15 residues. CDR3 nucleotides: TGTGCCAGCAGCCATTTTGACAGAATGAACACTGAAGCTTTCTTT. It is translated as CASSHFDRMNTEAFF.

This rearrangement joins TRBV4-1 to TRBJ1-3; possibly TRBD1 for D (5 bases). With 0 bases removed from V and 4 bases from J, the gap between germline ends came to 10 bases. Germline values: CDR1 MGHRA, CDR2 YSYEKL. The CDR3 runs 15 residues. This chain's CDR3 is CASSQEPGEGNTIYF. The CDR3 DNA reads TGCGCCAGCAGCCAAGAACCGGGGGAGGGAAACACCATATATTTT.